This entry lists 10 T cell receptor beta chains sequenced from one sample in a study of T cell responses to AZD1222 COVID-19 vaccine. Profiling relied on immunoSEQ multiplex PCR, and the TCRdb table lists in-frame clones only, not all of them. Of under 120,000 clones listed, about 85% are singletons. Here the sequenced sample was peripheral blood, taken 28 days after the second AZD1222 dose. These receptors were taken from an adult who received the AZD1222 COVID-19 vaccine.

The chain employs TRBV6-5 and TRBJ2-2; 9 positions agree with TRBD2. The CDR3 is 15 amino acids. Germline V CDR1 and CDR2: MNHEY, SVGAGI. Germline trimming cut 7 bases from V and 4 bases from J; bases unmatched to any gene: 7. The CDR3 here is CASKNSGRITGELFF. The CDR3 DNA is TGTGCCAGCAAAAATAGCGGGAGAATCACCGGGGAGCTGTTTTTT.

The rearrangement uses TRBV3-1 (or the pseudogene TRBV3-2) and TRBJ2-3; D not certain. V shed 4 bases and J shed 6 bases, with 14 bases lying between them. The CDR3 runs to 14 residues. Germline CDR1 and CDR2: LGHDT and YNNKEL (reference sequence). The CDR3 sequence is CASSRVPGSDTQYF. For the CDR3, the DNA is TGTGCCAGCAGCCGAGTACCCGGTTCCGATACGCAGTATTTT.

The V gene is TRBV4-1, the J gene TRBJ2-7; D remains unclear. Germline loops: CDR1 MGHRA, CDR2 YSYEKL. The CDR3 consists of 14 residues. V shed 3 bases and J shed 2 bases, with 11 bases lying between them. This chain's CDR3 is CASSHVRSPYEQYF. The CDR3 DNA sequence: TGCGCCAGCAGCCACGTTCGCAGCCCCTACGAGCAGTACTTC.

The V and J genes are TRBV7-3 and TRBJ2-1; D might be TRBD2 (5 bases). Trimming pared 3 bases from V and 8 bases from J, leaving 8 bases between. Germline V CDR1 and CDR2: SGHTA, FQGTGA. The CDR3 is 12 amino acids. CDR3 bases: TGTGCCAGCAGCTTTGGTAGCGATGAGCAGTTCTTC. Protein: CASSFGSDEQFF.

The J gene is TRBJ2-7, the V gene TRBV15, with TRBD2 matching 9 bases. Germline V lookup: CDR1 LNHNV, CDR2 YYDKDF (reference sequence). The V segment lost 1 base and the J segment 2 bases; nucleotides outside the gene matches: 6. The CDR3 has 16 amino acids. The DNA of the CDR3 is TGTGCCACCAGCAGAGGAAGTAGCGGGAGCGCCTACGAGCAGTACTTC. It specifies CATSRGSSGSAYEQYF.

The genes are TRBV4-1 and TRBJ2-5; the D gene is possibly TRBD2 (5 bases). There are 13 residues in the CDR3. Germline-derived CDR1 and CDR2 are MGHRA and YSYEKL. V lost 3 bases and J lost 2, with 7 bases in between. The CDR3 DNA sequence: TGCGCCAGCAGCCACTGGAGGCAAGAGACCCAGTACTTC. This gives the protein CASSHWRQETQYF.

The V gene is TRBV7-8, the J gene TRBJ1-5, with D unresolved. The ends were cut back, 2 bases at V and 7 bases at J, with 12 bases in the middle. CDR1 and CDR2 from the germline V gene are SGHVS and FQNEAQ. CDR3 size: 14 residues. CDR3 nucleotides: TGTGCCAGCAGCTTACGGGTTGAGGCACAGCCCCAGCATTTT. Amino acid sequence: CASSLRVEAQPQHF. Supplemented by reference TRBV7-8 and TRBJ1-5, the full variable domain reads GAGVSQSPRYKVAKRGQDVALRCDPISGHVSLFWYQQALGQGPEFLTYFQNEAQLDKSGLPSDRFFAERPEGSVSTLKIQRTQQEDSAVYLCASSLRVEAQPQHFGDGTRLSIL.

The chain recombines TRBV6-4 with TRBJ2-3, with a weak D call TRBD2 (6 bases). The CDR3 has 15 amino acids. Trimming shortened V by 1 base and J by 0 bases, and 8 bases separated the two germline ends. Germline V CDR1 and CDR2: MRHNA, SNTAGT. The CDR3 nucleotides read TGTGCCAGCAGTGACTTGGGACTTAGCACAGATACGCAGTATTTT. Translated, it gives CASSDLGLSTDTQYF.

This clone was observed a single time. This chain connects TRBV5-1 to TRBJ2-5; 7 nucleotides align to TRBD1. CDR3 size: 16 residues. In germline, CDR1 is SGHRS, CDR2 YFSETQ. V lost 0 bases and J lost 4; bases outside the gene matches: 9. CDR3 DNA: TGCGCCAGCAGCTTGGCGGGGCAGGGGGAGTCAGAGACCCAGTACTTC. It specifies CASSLAGQGESETQYF.

The CDR3 DNA sequence: TGCGCCAGCAGCCAACGGCGAGCTAACTATGGCTACACCTTC. Protein sequence: CASSQRRANYGYTF. The chain is built from TRBV4-1 and TRBJ1-2; D is undetermined. V was cut by 2 bases and J by 0 bases, with 7 bases left in between. CDR1 is MGHRA, CDR2 YSYEKL, per germline. This CDR3 is 14 amino acids long.